This is a list of T cell receptor beta chains from one sample in a study of cytomegalovirus exposure and HLA in healthy donors. The repertoire was sequenced with immunoSEQ multiplex PCR; TCRdb's copy has only in-frame clones and lacks some. This sample has about 140,000 clones, with roughly 65% found just once. Sequenced material: PBMCs. These receptors all come from a woman aged 25 to 39 in good health and CMV-seronegative. CDR3s include the opening cysteine and the closing phenylalanine or tryptophan. A D gene is named only where the DNA matches it firmly. Size is omitted from some rows. Given values are once, few, many or a class for expanded clones.

-	TRBV9	-	TRBJ2-3	CASSGGGYYADTQYF	TGTGCCAGCAGCGGCGGGGGCTACTACGCAGATACGCAGTATTTT
TRBD2	TRBV28	once	TRBJ2-7	CASSFSLGLAGAYEQYF	TGTGCCAGCAGTTTCTCGCTCGGACTAGCGGGAGCCTACGAGCAGTACTTC
-	TRBV5-8	-	TRBJ1-6	CASSYWNSPLHF	TGTGCCAGCAGCTACTGGAATTCACCCCTCCACTTT
-	TRBV28	-	TRBJ2-5	CASSPPTRKETQYF	TGTGCCAGCAGTCCACCCACCAGGAAAGAGACCCAGTACTTC
-	TRBV19	few	TRBJ1-5	CASSRRTVLNEPQHF	TGTGCCAGTAGTCGGAGGACAGTTCTCAATGAGCCCCAGCATTTT
TRBD2	TRBV9	-	TRBJ2-1	CASSTGTSGVSSYNEQFF	TGTGCCAGCAGCACCGGGACTAGCGGTGTCAGCTCCTACAATGAGCAGTTCTTC
-	TRBV5-1	few	TRBJ2-3	CASSRSDTTDTQYF	TGCGCCAGCAGTAGATCGGACACCACAGATACGCAGTATTTT
TRBD2	TRBV9	-	TRBJ2-1	CASSVWTSNEQFF	TGTGCCAGCAGCGTATGGACTAGCAATGAGCAGTTCTTC
TRBD1	TRBV5-1	-	TRBJ1-1	CASSLETGTGRNYF	TGCGCCAGCAGCTTGGAAACCGGGACAGGGAGGAATTATTTT
TRBD1	TRBV18	-	TRBJ1-5	CASSPGQGRNQPQHF	TGTGCCAGCTCACCGGGACAGGGGCGGAATCAGCCCCAGCATTTT
-	TRBV6-5	-	TRBJ2-7	CASSSPTDSPEQYF	TGTGCCAGCAGTTCGCCTACGGACAGCCCCGAGCAGTACTTC
TRBD1	TRBV6-6	few	TRBJ1-5	CASSYLRGQGGQPQHF	TGTGCCAGCAGTTACTTGAGAGGACAGGGAGGTCAGCCCCAGCATTTT
TRBD1	TRBV7-9	once	TRBJ2-5	CASSLLGSGGRKTQYF	TGTGCCAGCAGCTTACTCGGGTCAGGGGGCCGCAAGACCCAGTACTTC
TRBD1	TRBV19	-	TRBJ2-2	CASRIGTVDTGELFF	TGTGCCAGTAGGATCGGGACAGTGGACACCGGGGAGCTGTTTTTT
-	TRBV29-1	-	TRBJ1-2	CSVMTATYGYTF	TGCAGCGTCATGACTGCGACCTATGGCTACACCTTC
-	TRBV10-1	-	TRBJ2-3	CASSEEGANTQYF	TGCGCCAGCAGTGAAGAAGGGGCAAATACGCAGTATTTT
TRBD1	TRBV6-1	-	TRBJ1-4	CASSVYGTGPSSGDEKLFF	TGTGCCAGCAGTGTTTATGGGACAGGCCCTTCCTCGGGGGATGAAAAACTGTTTTTT
-	TRBV6-1	-	TRBJ2-3	CASSGRRVSTDTQYF	TGTGCCAGCAGTGGGCGACGGGTGAGCACAGATACGCAGTATTTT
TRBD1	TRBV29-1	-	TRBJ1-5	CSVATGGNQPQHF	TGCAGCGTCGCGACAGGGGGCAATCAGCCCCAGCATTTT
-	TRBV5-1	-	TRBJ2-1	CASSLAQENNEQFF	TGCGCCAGCAGCTTGGCCCAGGAAAACAATGAGCAGTTCTTC
-	TRBV4-2	-	TRBJ1-6	CASSQGGVGSPLHF	TGTGCCAGCAGCCAAGGGGGGGTGGGGTCACCCCTCCACTTT
-	TRBV19	-	TRBJ1-5	CASRFDTGGSQPQHF	TGTGCCAGTAGATTTGACACCGGTGGGAGTCAGCCCCAGCATTTT
-	TRBV7-8	-	TRBJ1-2	CASSPTGTESGYTF	TGTGCCAGCAGCCCGACCGGGACTGAGAGCGGCTACACCTTC
TRBD1	TRBV7-2	once	TRBJ1-1	CASSTTGDTEAFF	TGTGCCAGCAGTACCACAGGGGACACTGAAGCTTTCTTT
TRBD2	TRBV6-4	-	TRBJ2-1	CASSVLAGEGNEQFF	TGTGCCAGCAGTGTACTCGCGGGGGAGGGCAATGAGCAGTTCTTC
TRBD1	TRBV7-9	few	TRBJ1-1	CASSLGTAPEAFF	TGTGCCAGCAGCTTGGGGACAGCCCCTGAAGCTTTCTTT
TRBD1	TRBV18	once	TRBJ1-2	CASSPDREGYTF	TGTGCCAGCTCACCCGACAGGGAGGGCTACACCTTC
-	TRBV28	-	TRBJ2-1	CASSPERAYNEQFF	TGTGCCAGCAGTCCGGAGCGGGCATACAATGAGCAGTTCTTC
-	TRBV2	-	TRBJ1-5	CASREEAGRNQPQHF	TGTGCCAGCAGGGAGGAGGCGGGCCGCAATCAGCCCCAGCATTTT
-	TRBV5-1	-	TRBJ2-3	CASSFSSYTDTQYF	TGCGCCAGCAGCTTCTCCTCTTACACAGATACGCAGTATTTT